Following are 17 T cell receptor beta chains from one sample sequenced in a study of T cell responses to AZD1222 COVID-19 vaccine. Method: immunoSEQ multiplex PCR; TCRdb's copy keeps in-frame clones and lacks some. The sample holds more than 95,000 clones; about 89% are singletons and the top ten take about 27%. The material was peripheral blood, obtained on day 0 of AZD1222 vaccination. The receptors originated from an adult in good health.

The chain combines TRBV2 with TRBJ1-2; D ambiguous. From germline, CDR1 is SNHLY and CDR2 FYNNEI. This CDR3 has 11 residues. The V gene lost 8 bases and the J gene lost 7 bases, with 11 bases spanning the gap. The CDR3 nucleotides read TGTGCCAGCGGGGAGATTGCTGGCTACACCTTC. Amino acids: CASGEIAGYTF.

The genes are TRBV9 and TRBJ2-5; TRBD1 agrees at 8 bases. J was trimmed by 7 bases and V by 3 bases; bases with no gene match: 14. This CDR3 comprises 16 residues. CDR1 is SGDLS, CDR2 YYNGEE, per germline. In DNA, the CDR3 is TGTGCCAGCAGCGCTAGCAGCACAGGGGGACAGTCGACCCAGTACTTC. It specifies CASSASSTGGQSTQYF.

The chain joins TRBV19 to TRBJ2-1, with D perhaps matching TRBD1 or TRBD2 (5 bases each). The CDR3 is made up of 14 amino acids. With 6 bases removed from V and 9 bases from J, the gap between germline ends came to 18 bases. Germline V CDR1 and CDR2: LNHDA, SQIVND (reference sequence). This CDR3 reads CASSNGASSAEQFF. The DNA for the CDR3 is TGTGCCAGTAGCAATGGGGCTAGCAGTGCTGAGCAGTTCTTC.

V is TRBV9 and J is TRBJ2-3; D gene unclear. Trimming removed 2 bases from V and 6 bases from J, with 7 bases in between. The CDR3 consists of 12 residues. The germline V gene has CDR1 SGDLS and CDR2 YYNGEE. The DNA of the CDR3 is TGTGCCAGCAGCGTTATCTGGGATACGCAGTATTTT. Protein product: CASSVIWDTQYF.

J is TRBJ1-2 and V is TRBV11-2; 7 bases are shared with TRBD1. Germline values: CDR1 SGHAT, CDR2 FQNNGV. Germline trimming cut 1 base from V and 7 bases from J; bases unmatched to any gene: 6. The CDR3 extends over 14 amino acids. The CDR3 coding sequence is TGTGCCAGCAGCTTAGCACAGGGGAGGGGTGGCTACACCTTC. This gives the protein CASSLAQGRGGYTF. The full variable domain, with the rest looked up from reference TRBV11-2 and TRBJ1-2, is EAGVAQSPRYKIIEKRQSVAFWCNPISGHATLYWYQQILGQGPKLLIQFQNNGVVDDSQLPKDRFSAERLKGVDSTLKIQPAKLEDSAVYLCASSLAQGRGGYTFGSGTRLTVV.

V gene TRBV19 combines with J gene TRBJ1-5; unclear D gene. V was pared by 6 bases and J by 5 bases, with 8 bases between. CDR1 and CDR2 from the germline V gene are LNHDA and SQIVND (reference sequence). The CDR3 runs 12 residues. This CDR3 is CASRREDQPQHF. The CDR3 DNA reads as TGTGCCAGTAGACGAGAGGATCAGCCCCAGCATTTT.

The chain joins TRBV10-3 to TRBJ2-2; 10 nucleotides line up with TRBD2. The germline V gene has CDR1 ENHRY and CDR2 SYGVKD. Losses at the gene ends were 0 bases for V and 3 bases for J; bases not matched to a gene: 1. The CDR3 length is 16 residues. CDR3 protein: CAISESTSGDTGELFF. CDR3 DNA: TGTGCCATCAGTGAGTCTACTAGCGGGGACACCGGGGAGCTGTTTTTT.

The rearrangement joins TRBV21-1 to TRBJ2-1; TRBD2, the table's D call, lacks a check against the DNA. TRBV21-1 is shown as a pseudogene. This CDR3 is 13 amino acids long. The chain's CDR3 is CASSKLSVNEQFF. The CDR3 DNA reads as TGTGCCAGCAGCAAATTATCGGTCAATGAGCAGTTCTTC.

The CDR3 nucleotides read TGTGCCAGTAGTATAACCGGGACAGAGCAACCCCTCCACTTT. Its translation: CASSITGTEQPLHF. V usage is TRBV19 and J usage is TRBJ1-6; 7 nucleotides agree with TRBD1. The germline V gene has CDR1 LNHDA and CDR2 SQIVND (reference sequence). The CDR3 is 14 amino acids. V was pared by 2 bases and J by 12 bases, with 7 bases of the junction left unmatched.

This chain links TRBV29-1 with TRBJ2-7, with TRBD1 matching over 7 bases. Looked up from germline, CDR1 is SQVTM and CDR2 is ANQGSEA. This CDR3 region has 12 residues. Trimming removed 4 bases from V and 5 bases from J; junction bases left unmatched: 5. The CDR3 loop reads CSVVWDSHEQYF. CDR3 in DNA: TGCAGCGTTGTATGGGACAGCCACGAGCAGTACTTC.

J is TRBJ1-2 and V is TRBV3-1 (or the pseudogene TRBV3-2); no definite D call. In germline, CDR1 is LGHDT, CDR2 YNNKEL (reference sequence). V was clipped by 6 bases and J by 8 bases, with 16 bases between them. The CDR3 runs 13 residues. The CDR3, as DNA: TGTGCCAGCAGTCGAGGCCTATTGTCCGGCTACACCTTC. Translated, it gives CASSRGLLSGYTF.

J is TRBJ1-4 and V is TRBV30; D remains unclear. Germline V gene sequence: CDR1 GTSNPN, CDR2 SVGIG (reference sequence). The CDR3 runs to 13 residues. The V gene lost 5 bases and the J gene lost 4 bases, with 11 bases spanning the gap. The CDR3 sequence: CAWAGNLNEKLFF. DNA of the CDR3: TGTGCCTGGGCCGGGAACCTTAATGAAAAACTGTTTTTT. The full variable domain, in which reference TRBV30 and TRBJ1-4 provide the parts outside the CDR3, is SQTIHQWPATLVQPVGSPLSLECTVEGTSNPNLYWYRQAAGRGLQLLFYSVGIGQISSEVPQNLSASRPQDRQFILSSKKLLLSDSGFYLCAWAGNLNEKLFFGSGTQLSVL.

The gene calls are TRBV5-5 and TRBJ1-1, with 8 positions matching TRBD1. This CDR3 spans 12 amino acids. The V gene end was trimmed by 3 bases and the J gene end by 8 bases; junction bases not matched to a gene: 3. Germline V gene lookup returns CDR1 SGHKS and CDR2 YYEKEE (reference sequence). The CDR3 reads CASSSDRAEAFF. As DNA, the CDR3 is TGTGCCAGCAGCTCGGACAGGGCAGAAGCTTTCTTT.

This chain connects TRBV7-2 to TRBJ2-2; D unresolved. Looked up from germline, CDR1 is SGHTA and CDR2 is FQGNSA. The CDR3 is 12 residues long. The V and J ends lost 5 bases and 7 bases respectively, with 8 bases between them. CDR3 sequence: CASSLGYGELFF. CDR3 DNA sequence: TGTGCCAGCAGCCTCGGCTACGGGGAGCTGTTTTTT.

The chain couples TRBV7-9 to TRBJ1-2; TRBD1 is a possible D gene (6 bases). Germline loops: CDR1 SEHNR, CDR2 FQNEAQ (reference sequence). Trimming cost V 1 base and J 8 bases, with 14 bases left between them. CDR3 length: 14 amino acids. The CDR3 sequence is CASSLERDKRGYTF. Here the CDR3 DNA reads TGTGCCAGCAGCTTAGAGCGGGACAAAAGGGGCTACACCTTC.

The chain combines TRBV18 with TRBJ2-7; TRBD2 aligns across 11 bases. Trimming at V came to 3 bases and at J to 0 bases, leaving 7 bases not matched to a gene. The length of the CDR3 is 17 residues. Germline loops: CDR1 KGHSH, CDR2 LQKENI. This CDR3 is CASSPIGTSGSSYEQYF. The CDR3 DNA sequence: TGTGCCAGCTCACCGATCGGGACTAGCGGTAGCTCCTACGAGCAGTACTTC.

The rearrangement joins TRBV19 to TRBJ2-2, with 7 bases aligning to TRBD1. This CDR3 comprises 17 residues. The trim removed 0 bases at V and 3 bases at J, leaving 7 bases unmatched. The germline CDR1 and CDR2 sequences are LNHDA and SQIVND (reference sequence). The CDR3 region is CASSIELTGLHTGELFF. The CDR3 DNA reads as TGTGCCAGTAGTATAGAACTGACAGGGCTGCACACCGGGGAGCTGTTTTTT. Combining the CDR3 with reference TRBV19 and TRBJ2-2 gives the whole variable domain DGGITQSPKYLFRKEGQNVTLSCEQNLNHDAMYWYRQDPGQGLRLIYYSQIVNDFQKGDIAEGYSVSREKKESFPLTVTSAQKNPTAFYLCASSIELTGLHTGELFFGEGSRLTVL.